This is a list of T cell receptor beta chains from one sample in a study of human T cells and chemical hapten exposure. Using its own MiXCR run on the 5' RACE reads, TCRdb lists one record per CDR3 protein. The sample includes some 150,000 distinct CDR3 sequences, 3.5% to 5% of them seen just once. The receptors stem from a female donor in good health. Each CDR3 is given with its conserved first and last residue. D genes are given only for firm matches. The size field is filled for only some rows; it gives once, few, many or a size class.

d_call: .
v_call: TRBV10-3
j_call: TRBJ1-2
clone_size: .
cdr3_nt: TGTGCCATCAGTGAGTGGCGTAACTATGGCGACACCTTC
cdr3_aa: CAISEWRNYGDTF

d_call: TRBD1
v_call: TRBV18
j_call: TRBJ2-3
clone_size: many
cdr3_nt: TGTGCCAGCTCACCAAGAAGACAGGGGAATCTCGGGACAGATACGCAGTATTTT
cdr3_aa: CASSPRRQGNLGTDTQYF

d_call: TRBD1
v_call: TRBV5-1
j_call: TRBJ2-7
clone_size: .
cdr3_nt: TGCGCCAGCAGCAAGGCTCCGGGACAGGCAACTTCCGAGCAGTACTTC
cdr3_aa: CASSKAPGQATSEQYF

d_call: .
v_call: TRBV7-9
j_call: TRBJ2-2
clone_size: few
cdr3_nt: TGTGCCAGCAGCCCCAGCGGGCGAGGCACCGGGGAGCTGTTTTTT
cdr3_aa: CASSPSGRGTGELFF

d_call: TRBD1
v_call: TRBV2
j_call: TRBJ1-3
clone_size: .
cdr3_nt: TGTGCCAGCAAGAAACAGGGGATTGGAAACACCATATATTTT
cdr3_aa: CASKKQGIGNTIYF

d_call: .
v_call: TRBV7-3
j_call: TRBJ2-5
clone_size: many
cdr3_nt: TGTGCCAGCAGCTTAGGGGGCGGACAAGAGACCCAGTACTTC
cdr3_aa: CASSLGGGQETQYF

d_call: .
v_call: TRBV2
j_call: TRBJ1-4
clone_size: many
cdr3_nt: TGTGCCAAGGGGGGCAACCGAAATGGGCTGTTTTTT
cdr3_aa: CAKGGNRNGLFF

d_call: TRBD2
v_call: TRBV29-1
j_call: TRBJ2-3
clone_size: .
cdr3_nt: TGCAGCGTTAAAATGACTAGCGGTACAGATACGCAGTATTTT
cdr3_aa: CSVKMTSGTDTQYF

d_call: .
v_call: TRBV20-1
j_call: TRBJ1-2
clone_size: many
cdr3_nt: TGCAGTGCGGGACGGCTTAACTATGGCTACACCTTC
cdr3_aa: CSAGRLNYGYTF

d_call: .
v_call: TRBV6-5
j_call: TRBJ2-7
clone_size: few
cdr3_nt: TGTGCCAGCAGCCGGGGGACGGTTGACCGCGAGCAGTACTTC
cdr3_aa: CASSRGTVDREQYF

d_call: .
v_call: TRBV10-3
j_call: TRBJ2-1
clone_size: many
cdr3_nt: TGTGCCATCAGTGAGTCGTCTAGCCGAATCAATGAGCAGTTCTTC
cdr3_aa: CAISESSSRINEQFF

d_call: TRBD1
v_call: TRBV6-1
j_call: TRBJ1-1
clone_size: many
cdr3_nt: TGTGCCAGCAGTGAGAGACAGGGCCACACTGAAGCTTTCTTT
cdr3_aa: CASSERQGHTEAFF

d_call: .
v_call: TRBV12-3/TRBV12-4
j_call: TRBJ2-7
clone_size: .
cdr3_nt: TGTGCCAGCAGTGCCGGGACATTACTCTACGAGCAGTACTTC
cdr3_aa: CASSAGTLLYEQYF

d_call: TRBD1
v_call: TRBV7-9
j_call: TRBJ2-1
clone_size: many
cdr3_nt: TGTGCCAGCAGCTTAGGACAGGGGACAACGGGGAATGAGCAGTTCTTC
cdr3_aa: CASSLGQGTTGNEQFF

d_call: TRBD1
v_call: TRBV20-1
j_call: TRBJ2-4
clone_size: few
cdr3_nt: TGCAGTGCTAGAAAACCCGGGACAGGGGACATTCAGTACTTC
cdr3_aa: CSARKPGTGDIQYF

d_call: .
v_call: TRBV29-1
j_call: TRBJ1-1
clone_size: many
cdr3_nt: TGCAGCGTTGAACGGGGGGCGTGGGGTTCAGGGGACACTGAAGCTTTCTTT
cdr3_aa: CSVERGAWGSGDTEAFF

d_call: TRBD1
v_call: TRBV12-3/TRBV12-4
j_call: TRBJ2-1
clone_size: many
cdr3_nt: TGTGCCAGCAGCCCAAGGCAGGGGGCAAATGAGCAGTTCTTC
cdr3_aa: CASSPRQGANEQFF

d_call: TRBD1
v_call: TRBV6-6
j_call: TRBJ1-2
clone_size: .
cdr3_nt: TGTGCCAGCAGTGATACCTCACAGGGGGACTATGGCTACACCTTC
cdr3_aa: CASSDTSQGDYGYTF

d_call: .
v_call: TRBV7-2
j_call: TRBJ2-1
clone_size: few
cdr3_nt: TGTGCCAGCAGCTTAAATTCGGGACGAAGATACAATGAGCAGTTCTTC
cdr3_aa: CASSLNSGRRYNEQFF

d_call: .
v_call: TRBV12-3/TRBV12-4
j_call: TRBJ1-6
clone_size: many
cdr3_nt: TGTGCCACCCAGTTTACAGACATGGGGGAAAATAATTCACCCCTCCACTTT
cdr3_aa: CATQFTDMGENNSPLHF

d_call: .
v_call: TRBV3-1
j_call: TRBJ2-5
clone_size: many
cdr3_nt: TGTGCCAGCAGCCAGACAGGGAGGCGTGAGACCCAGTACTTC
cdr3_aa: CASSQTGRRETQYF

d_call: .
v_call: TRBV10-3
j_call: TRBJ2-5
clone_size: many
cdr3_nt: TGTGCCATCAGTGCAATGGAAGGGGCGGGGGAGACCCAGTACTTC
cdr3_aa: CAISAMEGAGETQYF

d_call: .
v_call: TRBV12-3/TRBV12-4
j_call: TRBJ2-1
clone_size: many
cdr3_nt: TGTGCCACCACGTCAGGGAGCTCCTACAATGAGCAGTTCTTC
cdr3_aa: CATTSGSSYNEQFF

d_call: TRBD2
v_call: TRBV3-1
j_call: TRBJ2-1
clone_size: many
cdr3_nt: TGTGCCAGCAGCAACATAGCGGGGGCCTACAATGAGCAGTTCTTC
cdr3_aa: CASSNIAGAYNEQFF

d_call: TRBD2
v_call: TRBV3-1
j_call: TRBJ2-2
clone_size: many
cdr3_nt: TGTGCCAGCAGCCCCCCGGGAGGGGCAAACGGGGAGCTGTTTTTT
cdr3_aa: CASSPPGGANGELFF

d_call: .
v_call: TRBV5-1
j_call: TRBJ2-5
clone_size: many
cdr3_nt: TGCGCCAGCAGTTGGACACGGGAGACCCAGTACTTC
cdr3_aa: CASSWTRETQYF

d_call: .
v_call: TRBV13
j_call: TRBJ1-3
clone_size: many
cdr3_nt: TGTGCCAGCAGCTTAGGGCGAATTTCTGGAAACACCATATATTTT
cdr3_aa: CASSLGRISGNTIYF

d_call: .
v_call: TRBV5-1
j_call: TRBJ1-2
clone_size: many
cdr3_nt: TGCGCCAGCAGCTTGGATTGGCAAGGGAGCTACACCTTC
cdr3_aa: CASSLDWQGSYTF

d_call: TRBD1
v_call: TRBV9
j_call: TRBJ1-3
clone_size: many
cdr3_nt: TGTGCCAGCAGCGTAGACCTACAGGGGCCTATACATGGAAACACCATATATTTT
cdr3_aa: CASSVDLQGPIHGNTIYF

d_call: TRBD2
v_call: TRBV6-5
j_call: TRBJ2-3
clone_size: many
cdr3_nt: TGTGCCAGCGGGCGGGGGGGGGCCACAGATACGCAGTATTTT
cdr3_aa: CASGRGGATDTQYF